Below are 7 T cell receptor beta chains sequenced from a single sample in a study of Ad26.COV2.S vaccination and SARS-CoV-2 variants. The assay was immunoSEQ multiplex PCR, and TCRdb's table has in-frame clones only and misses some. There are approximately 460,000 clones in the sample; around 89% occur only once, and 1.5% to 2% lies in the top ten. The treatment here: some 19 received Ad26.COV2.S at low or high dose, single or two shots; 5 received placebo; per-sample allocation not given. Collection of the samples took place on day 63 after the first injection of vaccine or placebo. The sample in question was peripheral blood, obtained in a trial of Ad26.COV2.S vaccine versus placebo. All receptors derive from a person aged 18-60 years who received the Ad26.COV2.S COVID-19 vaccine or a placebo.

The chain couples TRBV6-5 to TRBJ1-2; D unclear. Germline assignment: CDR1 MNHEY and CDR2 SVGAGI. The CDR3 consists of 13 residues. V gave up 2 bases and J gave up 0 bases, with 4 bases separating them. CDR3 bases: TGTGCCAGCAGTTACGCAGCTAACTATGGCTACACCTTC. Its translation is CASSYAANYGYTF.

The CDR3 coding sequence is TGTGCCAGCAGTTGGGGACAGAAGCTGTTCTTC. Protein sequence: CASSWGQKLFF. The V gene is TRBV12-3 or TRBV12-4, the J gene TRBJ2-1; the match to TRBD1 covers 7 bases. V dropped 4 bases and J dropped 15; count of bases not matched to a gene: 6. The CDR3 spans 11 residues.

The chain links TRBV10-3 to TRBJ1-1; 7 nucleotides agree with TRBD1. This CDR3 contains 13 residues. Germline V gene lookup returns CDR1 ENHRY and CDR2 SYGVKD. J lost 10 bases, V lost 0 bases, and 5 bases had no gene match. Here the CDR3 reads CAISESETGRAFF. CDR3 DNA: TGTGCCATCAGTGAGTCAGAGACAGGGCGAGCTTTCTTT.

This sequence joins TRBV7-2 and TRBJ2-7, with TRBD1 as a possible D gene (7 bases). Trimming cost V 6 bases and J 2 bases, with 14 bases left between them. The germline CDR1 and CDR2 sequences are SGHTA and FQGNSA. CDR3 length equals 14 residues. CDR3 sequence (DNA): TGTGCCAGCAGACCAGGGGGGTCGGCCTACGAGCAGTACTTC. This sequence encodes CASRPGGSAYEQYF. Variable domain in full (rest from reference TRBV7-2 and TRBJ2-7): GAGVSQSPSNKVTEKGKDVELRCDPISGHTALYWYRQSLGQGLEFLIYFQGNSAPDKSGLPSDRFSAERTGGSVSTLTIQRTQQEDSAVYLCASRPGGSAYEQYFGPGTRLTVT.

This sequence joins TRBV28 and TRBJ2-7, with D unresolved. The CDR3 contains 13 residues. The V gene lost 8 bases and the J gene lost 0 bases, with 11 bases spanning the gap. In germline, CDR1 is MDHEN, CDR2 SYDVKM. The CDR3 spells CASRQTPSYEQYF. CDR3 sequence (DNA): TGTGCCAGCCGTCAGACCCCCTCCTACGAGCAGTACTTC.

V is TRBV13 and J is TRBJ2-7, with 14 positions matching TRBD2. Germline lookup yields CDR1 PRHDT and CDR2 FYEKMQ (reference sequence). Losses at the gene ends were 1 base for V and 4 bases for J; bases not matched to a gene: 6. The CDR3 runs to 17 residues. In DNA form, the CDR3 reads TGTGCCAGCAGCTTAGTACCCGGGACTAGCGGGAGTTACGAGCAGTACTTC. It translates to CASSLVPGTSGSYEQYF.

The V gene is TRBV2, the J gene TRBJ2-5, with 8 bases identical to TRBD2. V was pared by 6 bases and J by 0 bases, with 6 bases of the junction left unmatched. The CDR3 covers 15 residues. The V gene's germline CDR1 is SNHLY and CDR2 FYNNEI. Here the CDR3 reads CASSAGGWYQETQYF. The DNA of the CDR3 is TGTGCCAGCAGCGCGGGGGGCTGGTACCAAGAGACCCAGTACTTC.